The 22 T cell receptor beta chains below were found in one sample sequenced in a study of cytomegalovirus exposure and HLA in healthy donors. Amplification used 60 Vbeta primers and 13 Jbeta primers. Clones were read by immunoSEQ multiplex PCR, and TCRdb kept only the in-frame ones, dropping some. This table holds around 100,000 clones, over 55% found once. The source material was PBMCs. The source is a woman younger than 35 in good health and CMV-seropositive.

The chain uses TRBV7-6 and TRBJ2-5; D uncertain. From germline, CDR1 is SGHVS and CDR2 FNYEAQ. V lost 4 bases, J lost 5 bases, and 5 bases lay in between. This CDR3 spans 11 amino acids. CDR3 protein: CASSSGETQYF. In DNA form, the CDR3 reads TGTGCCAGCAGCTCCGGGGAGACCCAGTACTTC.

Only a few counts were recorded for this clone. The genes are TRBV6-1 and TRBJ1-1, with TRBD1 matching over 9 bases. The CDR3 has 14 amino acids. J gave up 2 bases and V 7 bases, and 5 bases lay outside the gene matches. Per germline, CDR1 MNHNS and CDR2 SASEGT. CDR3 region: CASMRDRVNTEAFF. CDR3 bases: TGTGCCAGCATGAGGGACAGGGTAAACACTGAAGCTTTCTTT.

This chain connects TRBV7-2 to TRBJ2-5; TRBD2 agrees at 7 bases. The CDR3 sequence is 15 residues long. Germline V gives CDR1 SGHTA, CDR2 FQGNSA. Trimming took 5 bases from V and 3 from J; bases not matched to a gene: 9. CDR3 nucleotides: TGTGCCAGCAGCCACCCACCCGCGGGGGAAGAGACCCAGTACTTC. Translated, it gives CASSHPPAGEETQYF.

V and J are TRBV5-8 and TRBJ2-7; TRBD1 agrees at 9 bases. Trimming cost V 4 bases and J 3 bases; bases outside gene matches: 8. The CDR3 contains 15 residues. Germline CDR1 reads SGHTS; CDR2 reads YDEGEE. The CDR3 is CASSVDRGLHYEQYF. CDR3 nucleotide sequence: TGTGCCAGCAGCGTCGACAGGGGGTTACACTACGAGCAGTACTTC.

The CDR3 here is CASSVVGGANVLTF. The DNA for the CDR3 is TGTGCCAGCAGCGTAGTCGGGGGGGCCAACGTCCTGACTTTC. The rearrangement links TRBV9 to TRBJ2-6, with no clear D. Germline CDR1 reads SGDLS; CDR2 reads YYNGEE. CDR3 length: 14 residues. V gave up 0 bases and J gave up 4 bases, with 5 bases separating them.

This clone was picked up a small number of times. The chain recombines TRBV7-9 with TRBJ2-3; tentative D call: TRBD1 (6 bases). Trimming took off 5 bases at V and 3 bases at J, with 12 bases between the two ends. The CDR3 runs to 14 residues. Germline values: CDR1 SEHNR, CDR2 FQNEAQ (reference sequence). The CDR3 reads CASSPGQPTDTQYF. The CDR3 DNA is TGTGCCAGCAGCCCGGGACAACCTACAGATACGCAGTATTTT.

The rearrangement uses TRBV28 and TRBJ1-4; possible D gene TRBD1, 6 bases. In germline, CDR1 is MDHEN, CDR2 SYDVKM. This CDR3 is built from 14 residues. Trimming pared 5 bases from V and 0 bases from J, leaving 7 bases between. CDR3 amino acids: CASSHRATNEKLFF. The CDR3 nucleotides are TGTGCCAGCAGTCACAGGGCAACTAATGAAAAACTGTTTTTT.

This chain links TRBV5-4 with TRBJ1-4, with 7 bases fitting TRBD1. The CDR3 runs to 17 residues. Germline V gene lookup returns CDR1 SGHNT and CDR2 YYREEE (reference sequence). V shed 4 bases and J 5 bases; nucleotides not matched to a gene: 14. CDR3 coding DNA: TGTGCCAGCAGCCCAGGGGGTGCCCAAACTGCCAATGAAAAACTGTTTTTT. Translation: CASSPGGAQTANEKLFF.

The chain links TRBV5-4 to TRBJ2-7; D gene uncertain. There are 13 residues in the CDR3. Trimming stripped 2 bases from V and 3 bases from J, with 9 bases between. Germline V gives CDR1 SGHNT, CDR2 YYREEE (reference sequence). The CDR3 reads CASSLETGYEQYF. For the CDR3, the DNA is TGTGCCAGCAGCTTAGAGACTGGCTACGAGCAGTACTTC.

With regard to this clone: Other DNA sequences in this sample translate to the same CDR3. The rearrangement links TRBV5-1 to TRBJ2-1; TRBD1 might be the D (6 bases). The CDR3 is 15 residues long. V was pared by 0 bases and J by 3 bases, with 10 bases between. Germline assignment: CDR1 SGHRS and CDR2 YFSETQ. This chain's CDR3 is CASSLEGTSYNEQFF. The CDR3 DNA is TGCGCCAGCAGCTTGGAAGGGACAAGCTACAATGAGCAGTTCTTC.

The chain uses TRBV4-2 and TRBJ2-2; D possibly corresponds to TRBD2 (6 bases). The CDR3 consists of 17 residues. Trimming shortened V by 4 bases and J by 2 bases, and 17 bases separated the two germline ends. Germline V lookup: CDR1 LGHNA, CDR2 YNFKEQ. The CDR3 protein is CASSLKVGGVNTGELFF. CDR3 bases: TGTGCCAGCAGCCTCAAAGTCGGCGGGGTTAACACCGGGGAGCTGTTTTTT.

This clone was seen only a few times. The V call is TRBV12-5, the J call TRBJ2-1; TRBD1 matches at 7 bases. There are 14 residues in the CDR3. Trimming cost V 5 bases and J 4 bases; bases outside gene matches: 5. Germline CDR1 is LGHNT and CDR2 is FRNRAP. The CDR3 region has the DNA TGTGCTAGTGGTAGGGGGCAGGCGTACAATGAGCAGTTCTTC. It specifies CASGRGQAYNEQFF.

The chain couples TRBV6-1 to TRBJ2-3; 8 bases are a match to TRBD1. V lost 0 bases and J lost 1; bases outside the gene matches: 3. Germline values: CDR1 MNHNS, CDR2 SASEGT. The CDR3 extends over 16 amino acids. The CDR3 region is CASSEAGGQGTDTQYF. The CDR3 DNA reads TGTGCCAGCAGTGAAGCTGGGGGACAGGGCACAGATACGCAGTATTTT.

The J gene is TRBJ2-3, the V gene TRBV5-6; 12 nucleotides align to TRBD2. The junction had 2 bases not matched to a gene; V was cut back by 8 bases and J by 4 bases. CDR3 length equals 13 residues. Germline V lookup: CDR1 SGHDT, CDR2 YYEEEE. DNA of the CDR3: TGTGCCAGTCTAGCGGGGGGGCCAGATACGCAGTATTTT. Its protein is CASLAGGPDTQYF.

The CDR3 protein is CASSLGAGADTEAFF. The CDR3 DNA is TGTGCCAGCAGCTTGGGGGCAGGGGCGGATACTGAAGCTTTCTTT. The chain couples TRBV5-6 to TRBJ1-1; D perhaps matches TRBD1 (6 bases). Germline CDR1 reads SGHDT; CDR2 reads YYEEEE. V shed 0 bases and J shed 5 bases, with 14 bases lying between them. This CDR3 region has 15 residues.

V gene TRBV19 combines with J gene TRBJ1-2; 7 nucleotides line up with TRBD1. The CDR3 totals 14 residues. The ends lost 5 bases at V and 8 bases at J; junction bases unmatched: 11. CDR1 is LNHDA and CDR2 is SQIVND in the germline V gene (reference sequence). The DNA for the CDR3 is TGTGCCAGTAGTTCCGGACAGGCCTGGGGAGGCTACACCTTC. Encoded protein: CASSSGQAWGGYTF.

The table lists this clone with a few counts. This rearrangement joins TRBV27 to TRBJ2-1, with a weak D call TRBD2 (5 bases). V dropped 6 bases and J dropped 5 bases, with 11 bases sitting between them. Germline V gene lookup returns CDR1 MNHEY and CDR2 SMNVEV (reference sequence). The CDR3 runs 13 residues. The CDR3 loop is CASSGNSDNEQFF. Written as DNA, the CDR3 is TGTGCCAGCAGCGGGAACAGCGACAATGAGCAGTTCTTC.

A note on this clone: Other DNA sequences of this sample code for an identical CDR3. CDR3 region: CASSPRGYTQYF. The DNA of the CDR3 is TGTGCCAGCAGCCCGAGGGGGTATACGCAGTATTTT. The V and J genes are TRBV14 and TRBJ2-3; a possible D gene is TRBD1 (6 bases). This CDR3 has 12 amino acids. The germline V and J ends were trimmed by 4 bases and 7 bases, with 9 bases remaining between them. Germline V gene sequence: CDR1 SGHDN, CDR2 FVKESK.

The chain has TRBV5-1 and TRBJ2-7; 8 bases are shared with TRBD1. J was trimmed by 5 bases and V by 0 bases; bases with no gene match: 13. The CDR3 contains 17 residues. Germline CDR1 is SGHRS and CDR2 is YFSETQ. In DNA, the CDR3 is TGCGCCAGCAGCTTGGACCAGGGACAGGTCCATACCAACGAGCAGTACTTC. As protein: CASSLDQGQVHTNEQYF. The full variable domain, rest sourced from reference TRBV5-1 and TRBJ2-7, is KAGVTQTPRYLIKTRGQQVTLSCSPISGHRSVSWYQQTPGQGLQFLFEYFSETQRNKGNFPGRFSGRQFSNSRSEMNVSTLELGDSALYLCASSLDQGQVHTNEQYFGPGTRLTVT.

The chain employs TRBV7-2 and TRBJ2-5; TRBD1 matches at 7 bases. This CDR3 is built from 14 residues. The germline CDR1 and CDR2 sequences are SGHTA and FQGNSA. V dropped 5 bases and J dropped 2; count of bases not matched to a gene: 5. CDR3 residues: CASSPGTVQETQYF. CDR3 nucleotide sequence: TGTGCCAGCAGCCCAGGGACAGTTCAAGAGACCCAGTACTTC.

This chain uses TRBV19 with TRBJ2-1; 13 bases fit TRBD2. The germline V gene has CDR1 LNHDA and CDR2 SQIVND (reference sequence). V lost 10 bases, J lost 2 bases, and 14 bases stayed unmatched. This CDR3 has 18 residues. The CDR3 is CATRGTSGRGKTYNEQFF. The CDR3 nucleotides are TGTGCCACCAGAGGAACTAGCGGGAGGGGCAAAACCTACAATGAGCAGTTCTTC.

The gene calls are TRBV28 and TRBJ1-3, with a weak D call TRBD1 (5 bases). The CDR3 sequence is 16 residues long. The germline CDR1 and CDR2 sequences are MDHEN and SYDVKM. The V gene lost 5 bases and the J gene lost 2 bases, with 16 bases spanning the gap. The DNA of the CDR3 is TGTGCCAGCAGTCCGTACCTAGGGGAGGCTGGAAACACCATATATTTT. Translation gives CASSPYLGEAGNTIYF.